The rows below give T cell receptor beta chains drawn from one sample of a study of blood T cells in healthy people across ages. Each CDR3 protein is one row after TCRdb ran MiXCR on the 5' RACE reads. The sample includes over 1,300,000 distinct CDR3 sequences, roughly 64% seen only once; the top ten take 6.5% to 8.5%. The source material was blood. The source of these receptors is a young man in good health. Both conserved end residues are part of each CDR3.

V	J	CDR3
TRBV5-6	TRBJ2-2	CASRSGTFITGELFF
TRBV7-2	TRBJ1-1	CASSLVAANTEAFF
TRBV7-2	TRBJ2-3	CASSSTSVLTDTQYF
TRBV6-5	TRBJ2-7	CASSYGASSSYEQYF
TRBV4-1	TRBJ2-5	CASSQAVALAHRGETQYF
TRBV4-3	TRBJ1-1	CASSQSLIADEAFF
TRBV4-3	TRBJ2-3	CASSPIVGDRVVPDTQYF
TRBV12-3/TRBV12-4	TRBJ2-4	CASSQDRVLQYF
TRBV3-1	TRBJ2-3	CASSQRGQGRWNTQYF
TRBV9	TRBJ2-3	CASNLGQLTDTQYF
TRBV7-9	TRBJ2-6	CASTMGERLSGANVLTF
TRBV5-1	TRBJ2-1	CASSSRVAGDNEQFF
TRBV6-4	TRBJ1-2	CASSDLTGNYTF
TRBV2	TRBJ2-3	CASSPPLAGYDTQYF
TRBV6-2/TRBV6-3	TRBJ1-6	CASSNTPAVVYNSPLHF
TRBV2	TRBJ1-3	CASTPLGASPIYF
TRBV10-1	TRBJ2-5	CASSSDGGVQYF
TRBV29-1	TRBJ2-7	CSVRRGNYEQYF
TRBV3-1	TRBJ2-5	CASSQSLRQGAETQYF
TRBV12-5	TRBJ2-4	CASGPAGIQYF
TRBV20-1	TRBJ2-1	CSALDRGRPSEQFF
TRBV20-1	TRBJ1-1	CSASGVGTEAFF
TRBV12-3/TRBV12-4	.	CASSGDIGTSGDGEQYF
TRBV28	TRBJ2-7	CASSLNDRVPYEQYF
TRBV5-1	TRBJ2-6	CASSLDPVGTSGANVLTF
TRBV6-5	TRBJ2-5	CASSWAQGRGETQYF
TRBV21-1	TRBJ2-7	CASSKTPVCEQYF
TRBV20-1	TRBJ2-7	CSASDREGRGYEQYF
TRBV7-9	TRBJ1-3	CASSATVEFLIYF
TRBV20-1	TRBJ2-3	CSGVGWADTQYF
TRBV25-1	TRBJ1-2	CASRSRTDYGYTF
TRBV6-2/TRBV6-3	TRBJ2-6	CASSYFGQGAAGANVLTF
TRBV4-1	TRBJ2-3	CASSSTVVLDTQYF
TRBV10-3	TRBJ2-5	CAISEVGQETQYF
TRBV5-1	TRBJ2-1	CASSRGLAGSYNEQFF
TRBV4-2	TRBJ1-3	CASSQERSSGNTIYF
TRBV4-1	TRBJ2-1	CASSQVVPRGNEQFF
TRBV12-3/TRBV12-4	.	CASSPSQRTDIQYF
TRBV10-2	TRBJ1-1	CASSPDLGTFF
TRBV25-1	TRBJ1-2	CASSAVGTADYGYTF
TRBV20-1	TRBJ2-3	CSAPAAGEGDTQYF
TRBV4-1	TRBJ2-7	CASSQGRSVAVRPYEQYF
TRBV6-2/TRBV6-3	TRBJ2-5	CASSYPQETQYF
TRBV4-2	TRBJ2-1	CASSQDRLWGNEQFF
TRBV4-3	TRBJ2-1	CASSLGTSGAYNEQFF
TRBV27	TRBJ2-3	CASSKTGGLTDTQYF
TRBV4-1	TRBJ1-1	CASSQVGATQAFF
TRBV5-5	TRBJ1-2	CASSLDWGEYGYTF
TRBV27	TRBJ1-1	CASREGTTEAFF
TRBV7-8	TRBJ1-2	CASSLTTRASQGYGYTF
TRBV24-1	TRBJ1-3	CAFLEGDRGMDTGNTIYF
TRBV4-2	TRBJ2-7	CASSQEGQGSPYEQYF
TRBV28	TRBJ2-7	CASSKGYFPYEQYF
TRBV7-9	TRBJ2-7	CASSLAAGVFYEQYF